The 26 T cell receptor beta chains presented below share a single source sample, sequenced in a study of blood T cell repertoires in COVID-19. The method was immunoSEQ multiplex PCR; TCRdb's version includes in-frame clones alone and lacks a portion of them. This sample carries around 260,000 clones, about 88% of them seen once, and the ten largest clones take just under 2%. Sequenced: peripheral blood. The receptors were sampled from a man aged 25 to 45 with active or convalescent COVID-19.

This sequence joins TRBV3-1 (or the pseudogene TRBV3-2) and TRBJ1-1, with 8 bases matching TRBD1. The V gene's germline CDR1 is LGHDT and CDR2 YNNKEL (reference sequence). V lost 4 bases, J lost 0 bases, and 7 bases stayed unmatched. The CDR3 contains 16 residues. Here the CDR3 reads CASSPRETGVNTEAFF. CDR3 DNA sequence: TGTGCCAGCAGCCCCAGAGAGACAGGGGTGAACACTGAAGCTTTCTTT.

This clone has just one count. V and J are TRBV12-3 or TRBV12-4 and TRBJ1-1; no definite D call. Trimming removed 3 bases at V and 6 bases at J, with 8 bases between. The CDR3 consists of 12 residues. Here the CDR3 reads CASSFNAAEAFF. CDR3 sequence (DNA): TGTGCCAGCAGTTTTAATGCGGCTGAAGCTTTCTTT.

The chain couples TRBV7-2 to TRBJ2-3; TRBD2 aligns across 8 bases. The CDR3 sequence is 14 residues long. With V trimmed by 5 bases and J by 1 base, 2 bases remained unmatched. From germline, CDR1 is SGHTA and CDR2 FQGNSA. The CDR3 DNA sequence: TGTGCCAGCAGCCCGACTAGCGGCACAGATACGCAGTATTTT. This sequence encodes CASSPTSGTDTQYF.

This clone was counted a few times. The chain carries TRBV18 and TRBJ2-2; D unclear. Germline loops: CDR1 KGHSH, CDR2 LQKENI. This CDR3 spans 13 amino acids. V lost 3 bases and J 5 bases, leaving 7 bases between the germline ends. The CDR3 protein is CASSPTQTGELFF. The DNA of the CDR3 is TGTGCCAGCTCACCCACCCAGACCGGGGAGCTGTTTTTT.

This chain joins TRBV11-2 and TRBJ1-1; maybe TRBD1 (5 bases). Between the trimmed V and J ends, which lost 3 bases and 3 bases, there was a span of 14 bases. There are 15 residues in the CDR3. The V gene's germline CDR1 is SGHAT and CDR2 FQNNGV. The chain's CDR3 is CASSFLSGRHTEAFF. DNA of the CDR3: TGTGCCAGCAGCTTCCTATCAGGGCGGCACACTGAAGCTTTCTTT. Full variable domain (outside the CDR3, taken from reference TRBV11-2 and TRBJ1-1): EAGVAQSPRYKIIEKRQSVAFWCNPISGHATLYWYQQILGQGPKLLIQFQNNGVVDDSQLPKDRFSAERLKGVDSTLKIQPAKLEDSAVYLCASSFLSGRHTEAFFGQGTRLTVV.

V usage is TRBV19 and J usage is TRBJ2-1; 9 nucleotides agree with TRBD2. Germline V gene data show CDR1 as LNHDA and CDR2 as SQIVND (reference sequence). This CDR3 has 19 amino acids. V gave up 5 bases and J gave up 4 bases; unmatched junction bases: 18. CDR3 coding DNA: TGTGCCAGTAGTCTTCCCCTGCGGGGGGGATCATTAAAATACAATGAGCAGTTCTTC. It yields the protein CASSLPLRGGSLKYNEQFF.

The chain combines TRBV9 with TRBJ1-6, with 8 bases lining up with TRBD1. Germline V gene lookup returns CDR1 SGDLS and CDR2 YYNGEE. This CDR3 region has 15 residues. The trim removed 4 bases at V and 9 bases at J, leaving 9 bases unmatched. CDR3 amino acids: CASSPTTGAGSPLHF. The CDR3 bases are TGTGCCAGCAGCCCAACGACAGGGGCAGGTTCACCCCTCCACTTT. The full variable domain, completed using reference TRBV9 and TRBJ1-6, is DSGVTQTPKHLITATGQRVTLRCSPRSGDLSVYWYQQSLDQGLQFLIQYYNGEERAKGNILERFSAQQFPDLHSELNLSSLELGDSALYFCASSPTTGAGSPLHFGNGTRLTVT.

This clone was detected once. The chain uses TRBV27 and TRBJ2-7; 7 bases map to TRBD1. The CDR3 has 14 amino acids. The germline V gene has CDR1 MNHEY and CDR2 SMNVEV (reference sequence). Losses at the gene ends were 5 bases for V and 1 base for J; bases not matched to a gene: 5. CDR3 residues: CASSPLGQSYEQYF. Written as DNA, the CDR3 is TGTGCCAGCAGTCCTCTGGGACAGTCCTACGAGCAGTACTTC.

The chain joins TRBV19 to TRBJ1-6; D unresolved. The CDR3 is made up of 16 amino acids. The V end was cut by 1 base, the J end by 7 bases, with 14 bases between. Germline assignment: CDR1 LNHDA and CDR2 SQIVND (reference sequence). As DNA, the CDR3 is TGTGCCAGTAGTATAGCGCAACAGCACCTAAATTCACCCCTCCACTTT. This sequence encodes CASSIAQQHLNSPLHF. Looking up the rest from reference TRBV19 and TRBJ1-6 gives the full variable domain: DGGITQSPKYLFRKEGQNVTLSCEQNLNHDAMYWYRQDPGQGLRLIYYSQIVNDFQKGDIAEGYSVSREKKESFPLTVTSAQKNPTAFYLCASSIAQQHLNSPLHFGNGTRLTVT.

The J gene is TRBJ2-1, the V gene TRBV9, with 11 nucleotides matching TRBD2. Per the germline V gene, CDR1 is SGDLS and CDR2 is YYNGEE. This CDR3 has 15 amino acids. V was clipped by 4 bases and J by 8 bases; unmatched bases: 8. The DNA of the CDR3 is TGTGCCAGCAGCTTTAGCGGGGGGGCTGGGGATGAGCAGTTCTTC. This codes for CASSFSGGAGDEQFF.

The gene calls are TRBV18 and TRBJ1-1, with no clear D. The CDR3 is made up of 13 amino acids. Germline values: CDR1 KGHSH, CDR2 LQKENI. The germline V and J ends were trimmed by 3 bases and 1 base, with 6 bases remaining between them. The CDR3 coding sequence is TGTGCCAGCTCACCCTATGGGAACACTGAAGCTTTCTTT. This encodes CASSPYGNTEAFF.

V is TRBV4-1 and J is TRBJ2-1, with TRBD2 matching 9 bases. Trimming cost V 1 base and J 8 bases; bases outside gene matches: 21. This CDR3 has 20 residues. Germline lookup yields CDR1 MGHRA and CDR2 YSYEKL. For the CDR3, the DNA is TGCGCCAGCAGCCAAGTCCTGCCTGTCCCCCTGCGGGGGGGCTCGGATGAGCAGTTCTTC. Its translation: CASSQVLPVPLRGGSDEQFF.

The gene calls are TRBV7-3 and TRBJ1-1; a weak D match, TRBD1 (5 bases). Trimming pared 6 bases from V and 6 bases from J, leaving 29 bases between. The V gene's germline CDR1 is SGHTA and CDR2 FQGTGA. The CDR3 consists of 18 residues. CDR3 coding DNA: TGTGCCAGCAGAGAACCGCCTTGGGGCCGTCGACGCTTACCTGAAGCTTTCTTT. As protein: CASREPPWGRRRLPEAFF. The full variable domain, in which reference TRBV7-3 and TRBJ1-1 provide the parts outside the CDR3, is GAGVSQTPSNKVTEKGKYVELRCDPISGHTALYWYRQSLGQGPEFLIYFQGTGAADDSGLPNDRFFAVRPEGSVSTLKIQRTERGDSAVYLCASREPPWGRRRLPEAFFGQGTRLTVV.

This clone was seen a single time. The chain has TRBV19 and TRBJ1-5; D gene unclear. CDR1 and CDR2 from the germline V gene are LNHDA and SQIVND (reference sequence). V lost 3 bases and J 5 bases, leaving 8 bases between the germline ends. This CDR3 spans 13 amino acids. Here the CDR3 DNA reads TGTGCCAGTAGTATGGAGCTCCATCAGCCCCAGCATTTT. Its protein product is CASSMELHQPQHF.

The rearrangement joins TRBV5-6 to TRBJ1-2; possibly TRBD1 for D (5 bases). Trimming took 1 base from V and 4 from J, leaving 14 bases between them. CDR1 and CDR2 from the germline V gene are SGHDT and YYEEEE. The CDR3 is 15 residues long. The CDR3 nucleotides are TGTGCCAGCAGCTTGTGGCGCGACAGATTCTATGGCTACACCTTC. This translates into CASSLWRDRFYGYTF.

The chain has TRBV11-2 and TRBJ2-1; D gene ambiguous. CDR1 is SGHAT, CDR2 FQNNGV, per germline. The CDR3 loop spans 14 amino acids. Between the trimmed V and J ends, which lost 5 bases and 0 bases, there was a span of 8 bases. This CDR3 is CASSPFPSYNEQFF. CDR3 sequence (DNA): TGTGCCAGCAGCCCCTTTCCCTCCTACAATGAGCAGTTCTTC.

The chain recombines TRBV4-1 with TRBJ2-7; 13 nucleotides match TRBD2. Germline-derived CDR1 and CDR2 are MGHRA and YSYEKL. V was pared by 5 bases and J by 4 bases, with 5 bases of the junction left unmatched. This CDR3 region has 15 residues. The CDR3 reads CASSWTSGGLYEQYF. CDR3 DNA: TGCGCCAGCAGCTGGACTAGCGGGGGTTTGTACGAGCAGTACTTC.

The V call is TRBV9, the J call TRBJ1-5; D may be TRBD1 (5 bases). There are 16 residues in the CDR3. Between the trimmed V and J ends, which lost 9 bases and 5 bases, there was a span of 24 bases. CDR1 and CDR2 from the germline V gene are SGDLS and YYNGEE. The CDR3 here is CATHCRQNSGYQPQHF. The CDR3 DNA follows: TGTGCCACCCACTGCAGACAGAACTCGGGTTATCAGCCCCAGCATTTT.

This clone was counted between two and nine times. The chain has TRBV6-2 or TRBV6-3 and TRBJ2-1; D possibly corresponds to TRBD2 (6 bases). Trimming stripped 5 bases from V and 3 bases from J, with 20 bases between. The CDR3 spans 17 residues. Germline CDR1 reads MNHEY; CDR2 reads SVGEGT. CDR3 DNA: TGTGCCAGCAGTCCCCGTCCTCGGGGGACCGTCTACAATGAGCAGTTCTTC. This gives the protein CASSPRPRGTVYNEQFF.

This clone occurred a few times. The genes are TRBV30 and TRBJ2-4, with a tentative D call TRBD1 (6 bases). This CDR3 has 13 residues. Germline V CDR1 and CDR2: GTSNPN, SVGIG (reference sequence). Trimming took 8 bases from V and 1 from J, leaving 12 bases between them. The CDR3, as DNA: TGTGCCGGCCTACAGGGCGCCAAAAACATTCAGTACTTC. Protein product: CAGLQGAKNIQYF.

The rearrangement uses TRBV29-1 and TRBJ2-7; 10 nucleotides agree with TRBD1. After removal of 7 bases from V and 2 bases from J, the junction contained 5 bases not matched to a gene. Germline V gene sequence: CDR1 SQVTM, CDR2 ANQGSEA. The CDR3 is 13 amino acids. CDR3 in amino acids: CSGTGTGAYEQYF. CDR3 coding DNA: TGCAGCGGGACCGGGACAGGGGCCTACGAGCAGTACTTC.

This clone is a singleton in its sample. The chain employs TRBV7-9 and TRBJ2-5, with TRBD1 matching 7 bases. V shed 1 base and J 2 bases; nucleotides not matched to a gene: 1. The CDR3 covers 14 residues. CDR1 is SEHNR, CDR2 FQNEAQ, per germline (reference sequence). CDR3 in DNA: TGTGCCAGCAGCTTAGGGGACAGTCAAGAGACCCAGTACTTC. The encoded protein is CASSLGDSQETQYF. Full variable domain (remainder filled in from reference TRBV7-9 and TRBJ2-5): DTGVSQNPRHKITKRGQNVTFRCDPISEHNRLYWYRQTLGQGPEFLTYFQNEAQLEKSRLLSDRFSAERPKGSFSTLEIQRTEQGDSAMYLCASSLGDSQETQYFGPGTRLLVL.

CDR3 sequence reads: CASSPGGGLISYNEQFF. CDR3 sequence (DNA): TGTGCCAGCTCACCCGGCGGGGGGTTGATTTCCTACAATGAGCAGTTCTTC. The chain couples TRBV18 to TRBJ2-1, with 8 bases that match TRBD2. Germline CDR1 KGHSH, CDR2 LQKENI. V lost 3 bases and J lost 1; bases outside the gene matches: 8. The CDR3 is 17 residues long.

This clone was recorded a few times. The chain uses TRBV7-2 and TRBJ1-1; D is unresolved. CDR3 length equals 15 residues. V was trimmed by 5 bases and J by 1 base, leaving 14 bases between them. Per germline, CDR1 SGHTA and CDR2 FQGNSA. In DNA, the CDR3 is TGTGCCAGCAGCGCGAGCCCCTCGCAGAACACTGAAGCTTTCTTT. Amino acids: CASSASPSQNTEAFF.

The J gene is TRBJ2-5, the V gene TRBV4-1, with D perhaps matching TRBD1 (6 bases). Germline values: CDR1 MGHRA, CDR2 YSYEKL. The ends were cut back, 6 bases at V and 5 bases at J, with 25 bases in the middle. The CDR3 extends over 17 amino acids. The CDR3 here is CASSATGGSVRTETQYF. CDR3 DNA: TGCGCCAGCAGTGCGACAGGAGGAAGTGTAAGAACGGAGACCCAGTACTTC.

This chain connects TRBV13 to TRBJ2-5; TRBD2 agrees at 13 bases. Germline V CDR1 and CDR2: PRHDT, FYEKMQ (reference sequence). V dropped 5 bases and J dropped 0; count of bases not matched to a gene: 9. CDR3 length: 18 residues. The CDR3 is CASSRLGLAGSHQETQYF. The CDR3 region has the DNA TGTGCCAGCAGCCGGCTGGGACTAGCGGGGAGCCACCAAGAGACCCAGTACTTC.